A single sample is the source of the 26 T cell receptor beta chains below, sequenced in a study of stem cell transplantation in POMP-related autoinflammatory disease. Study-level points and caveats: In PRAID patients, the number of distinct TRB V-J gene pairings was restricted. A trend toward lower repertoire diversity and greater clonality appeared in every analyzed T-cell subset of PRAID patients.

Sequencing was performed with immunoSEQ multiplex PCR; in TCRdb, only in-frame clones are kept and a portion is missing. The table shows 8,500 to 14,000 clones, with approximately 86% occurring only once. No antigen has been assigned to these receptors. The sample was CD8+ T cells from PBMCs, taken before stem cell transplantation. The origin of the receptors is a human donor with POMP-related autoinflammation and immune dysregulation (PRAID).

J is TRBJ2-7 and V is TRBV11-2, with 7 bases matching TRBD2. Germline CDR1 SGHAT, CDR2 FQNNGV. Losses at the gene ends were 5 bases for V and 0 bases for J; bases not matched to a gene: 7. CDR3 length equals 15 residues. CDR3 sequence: CASSTSSGSSYEQYF. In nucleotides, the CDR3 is TGTGCCAGCAGCACCTCTAGCGGAAGCTCCTACGAGCAGTACTTC.

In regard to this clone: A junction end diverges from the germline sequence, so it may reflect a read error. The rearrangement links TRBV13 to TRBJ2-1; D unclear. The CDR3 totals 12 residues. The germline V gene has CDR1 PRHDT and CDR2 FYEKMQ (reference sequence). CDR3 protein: CASSLRYHEQFF. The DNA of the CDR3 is TGTGCCAGCAGCTTACGCTACCATGAGCAGTTCTTC.

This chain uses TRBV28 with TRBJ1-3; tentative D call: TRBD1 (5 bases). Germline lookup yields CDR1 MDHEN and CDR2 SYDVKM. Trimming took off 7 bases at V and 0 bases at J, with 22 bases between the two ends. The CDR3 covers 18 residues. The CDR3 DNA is TGTGCCAGCACCGTTTGGACGGGGGGGTCGAGCTCTGGAAACACCATATATTTT. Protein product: CASTVWTGGSSSGNTIYF.

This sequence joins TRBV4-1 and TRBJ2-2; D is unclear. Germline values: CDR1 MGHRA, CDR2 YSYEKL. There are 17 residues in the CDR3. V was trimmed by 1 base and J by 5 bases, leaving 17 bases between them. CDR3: CASSQVGPPRWTGELFF. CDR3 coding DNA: TGCGCCAGCAGCCAAGTCGGGCCGCCGAGGTGGACCGGGGAGCTGTTTTTT.

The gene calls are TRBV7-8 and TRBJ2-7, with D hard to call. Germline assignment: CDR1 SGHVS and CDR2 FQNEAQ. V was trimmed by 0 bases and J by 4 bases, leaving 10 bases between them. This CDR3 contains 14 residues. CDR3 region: CASSLAGLEYEQYF. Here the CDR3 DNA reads TGTGCCAGCAGCTTAGCAGGTCTCGAATACGAGCAGTACTTC.

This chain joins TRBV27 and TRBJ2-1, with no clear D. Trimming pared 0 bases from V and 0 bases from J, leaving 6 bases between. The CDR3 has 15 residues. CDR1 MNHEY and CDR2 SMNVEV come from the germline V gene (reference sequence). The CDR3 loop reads CASSLSFSSYNEQFF. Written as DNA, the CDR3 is TGTGCCAGCAGTTTATCGTTCAGCTCCTACAATGAGCAGTTCTTC.

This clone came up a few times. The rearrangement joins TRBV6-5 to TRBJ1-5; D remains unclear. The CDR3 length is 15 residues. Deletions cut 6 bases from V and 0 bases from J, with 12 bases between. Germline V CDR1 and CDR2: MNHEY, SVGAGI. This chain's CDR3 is CASSHGPHSNQPQHF. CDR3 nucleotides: TGTGCCAGCAGCCATGGCCCCCATAGCAATCAGCCCCAGCATTTT.

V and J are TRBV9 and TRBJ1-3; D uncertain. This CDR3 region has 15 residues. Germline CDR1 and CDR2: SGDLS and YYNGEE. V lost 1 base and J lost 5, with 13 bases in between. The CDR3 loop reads CASSVSGNLRNTIYF. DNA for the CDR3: TGTGCCAGCAGCGTAAGTGGAAATCTTAGAAACACCATATATTTT.

The CDR3: CATRDKKSRETQYF. The CDR3 nucleotides read TGTGCCACCCGGGACAAGAAGTCACGAGAGACCCAGTACTTC. V usage is TRBV5-4 and J usage is TRBJ2-5, with D tentatively TRBD1 (6 bases). This CDR3 contains 14 residues. V lost 9 bases and J lost 4, with 19 bases in between. The germline gives CDR1 SGHNT, CDR2 YYREEE (reference sequence).

The CDR3 is CASSDRPPGAGEQYF. CDR3 in DNA: TGCGCCAGCAGCGACCGCCCCCCGGGGGCGGGTGAGCAGTACTTC. The chain carries TRBV5-1 and TRBJ2-7; D could derive from TRBD1 or TRBD2 (6 bases each). V shed 4 bases and J shed 7 bases, with 21 bases lying between them. The CDR3 extends over 15 amino acids. Germline lookup yields CDR1 SGHRS and CDR2 YFSETQ.

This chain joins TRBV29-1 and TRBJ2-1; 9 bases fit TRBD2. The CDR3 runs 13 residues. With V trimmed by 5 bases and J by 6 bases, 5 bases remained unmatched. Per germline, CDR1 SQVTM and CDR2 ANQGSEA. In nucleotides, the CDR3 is TGCAGCGTTTCAGGCGGGGGGGGCAATGAGCAGTTCTTC. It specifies CSVSGGGGNEQFF.

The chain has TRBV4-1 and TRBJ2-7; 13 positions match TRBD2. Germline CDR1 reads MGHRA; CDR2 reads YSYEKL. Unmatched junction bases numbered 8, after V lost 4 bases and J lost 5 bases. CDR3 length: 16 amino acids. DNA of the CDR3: TGCGCCAGCAGCCTGGGACTAGCGGGACTTGGGAACGAGCAGTACTTC. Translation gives CASSLGLAGLGNEQYF.

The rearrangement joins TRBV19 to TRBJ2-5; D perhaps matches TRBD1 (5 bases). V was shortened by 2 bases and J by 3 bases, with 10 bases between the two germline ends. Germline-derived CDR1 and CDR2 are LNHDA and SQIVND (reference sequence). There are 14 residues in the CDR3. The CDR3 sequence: CASSILGAEETQYF. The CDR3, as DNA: TGTGCCAGTAGTATATTAGGGGCAGAAGAGACCCAGTACTTC.

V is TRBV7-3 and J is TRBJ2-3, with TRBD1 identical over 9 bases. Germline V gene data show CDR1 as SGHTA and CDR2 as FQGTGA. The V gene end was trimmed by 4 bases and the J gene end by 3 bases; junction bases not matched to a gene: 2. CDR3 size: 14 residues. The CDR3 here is CASSSGQGTDTQYF. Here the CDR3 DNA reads TGTGCCAGCAGCTCCGGACAGGGGACAGATACGCAGTATTTT.

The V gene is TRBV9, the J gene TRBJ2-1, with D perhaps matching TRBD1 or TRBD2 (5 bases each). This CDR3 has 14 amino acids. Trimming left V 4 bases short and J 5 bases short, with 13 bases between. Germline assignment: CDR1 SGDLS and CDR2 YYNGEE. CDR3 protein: CASSLFGADNEQFF. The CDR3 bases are TGTGCCAGCAGCCTATTCGGGGCGGACAATGAGCAGTTCTTC. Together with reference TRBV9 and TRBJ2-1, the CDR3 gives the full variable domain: DSGVTQTPKHLITATGQRVTLRCSPRSGDLSVYWYQQSLDQGLQFLIQYYNGEERAKGNILERFSAQQFPDLHSELNLSSLELGDSALYFCASSLFGADNEQFFGPGTRLTVL.

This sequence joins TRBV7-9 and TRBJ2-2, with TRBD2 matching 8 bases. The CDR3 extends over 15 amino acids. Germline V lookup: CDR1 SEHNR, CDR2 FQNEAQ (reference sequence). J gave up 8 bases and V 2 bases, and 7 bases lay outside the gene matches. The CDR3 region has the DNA TGTGCCAGCAGCTTATTGCCGGGAGGGCCTGGGGAGCTGTTTTTT. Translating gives CASSLLPGGPGELFF.

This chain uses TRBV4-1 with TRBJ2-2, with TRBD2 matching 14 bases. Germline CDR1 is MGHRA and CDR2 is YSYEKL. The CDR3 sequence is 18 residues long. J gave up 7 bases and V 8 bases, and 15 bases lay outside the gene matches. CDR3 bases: TGCGCCAGCCACCCGGGGACTAGCGGGAGTGGGAACGTCGGGGAGCTGTTTTTT. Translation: CASHPGTSGSGNVGELFF.

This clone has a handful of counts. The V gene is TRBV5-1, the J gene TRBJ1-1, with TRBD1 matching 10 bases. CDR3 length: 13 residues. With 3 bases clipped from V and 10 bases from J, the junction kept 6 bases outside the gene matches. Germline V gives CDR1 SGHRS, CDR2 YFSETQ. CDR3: CASSWSDRGRAFF. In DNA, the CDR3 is TGCGCCAGCAGCTGGTCCGACAGGGGGCGAGCTTTCTTT. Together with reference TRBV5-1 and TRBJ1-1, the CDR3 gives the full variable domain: KAGVTQTPRYLIKTRGQQVTLSCSPISGHRSVSWYQQTPGQGLQFLFEYFSETQRNKGNFPGRFSGRQFSNSRSEMNVSTLELGDSALYLCASSWSDRGRAFFGQGTRLTVV.

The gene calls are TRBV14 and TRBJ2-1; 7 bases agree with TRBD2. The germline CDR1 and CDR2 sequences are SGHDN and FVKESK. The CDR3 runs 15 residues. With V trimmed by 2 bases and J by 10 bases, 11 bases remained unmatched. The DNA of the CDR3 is TGTGCCAGCAGCCAAACCGGACGGGGGGTTAGGGAGCAGTTCTTC. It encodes CASSQTGRGVREQFF.

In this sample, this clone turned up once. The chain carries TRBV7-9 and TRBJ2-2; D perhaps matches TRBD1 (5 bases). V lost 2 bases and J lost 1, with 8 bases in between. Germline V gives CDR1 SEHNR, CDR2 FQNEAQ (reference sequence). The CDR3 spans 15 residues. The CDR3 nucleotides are TGTGCCAGCAGCTTATTGCAGGGGAACACCGGGGAGCTGTTTTTT. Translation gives CASSLLQGNTGELFF.

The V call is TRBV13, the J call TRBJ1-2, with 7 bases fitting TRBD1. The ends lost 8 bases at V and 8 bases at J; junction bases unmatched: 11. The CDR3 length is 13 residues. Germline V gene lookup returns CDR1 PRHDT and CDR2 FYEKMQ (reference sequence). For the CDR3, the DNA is TGTGCCAGCGCCACAGGGGTGGTGCTCGGCTACACCTTC. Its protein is CASATGVVLGYTF.

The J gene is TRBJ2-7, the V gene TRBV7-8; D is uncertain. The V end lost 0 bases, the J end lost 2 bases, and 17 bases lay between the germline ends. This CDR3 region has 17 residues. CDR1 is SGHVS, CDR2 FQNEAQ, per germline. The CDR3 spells CASSLAPALTPAYEQYF. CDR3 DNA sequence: TGTGCCAGCAGCTTAGCGCCGGCCCTAACCCCCGCCTACGAGCAGTACTTC.

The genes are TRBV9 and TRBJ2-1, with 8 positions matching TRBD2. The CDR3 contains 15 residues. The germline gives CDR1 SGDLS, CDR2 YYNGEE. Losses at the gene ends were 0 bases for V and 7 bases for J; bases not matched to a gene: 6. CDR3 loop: CASSVEIAGKNEQFF. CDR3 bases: TGTGCCAGCAGCGTAGAGATAGCGGGGAAGAATGAGCAGTTCTTC.

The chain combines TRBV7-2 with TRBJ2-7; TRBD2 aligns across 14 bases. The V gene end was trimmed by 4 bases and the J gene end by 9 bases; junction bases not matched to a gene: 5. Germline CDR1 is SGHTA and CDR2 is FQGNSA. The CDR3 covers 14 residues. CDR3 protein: CASSSLGLAGGQYF. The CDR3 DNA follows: TGTGCCAGCAGCTCTCTAGGACTAGCGGGAGGGCAGTACTTC.

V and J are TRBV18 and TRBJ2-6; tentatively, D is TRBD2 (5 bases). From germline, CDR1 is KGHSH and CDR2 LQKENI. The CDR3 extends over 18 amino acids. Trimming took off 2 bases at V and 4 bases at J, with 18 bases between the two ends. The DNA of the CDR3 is TGTGCCAGCTCACCAACGAGGGCGGTCGAGAAAGGGGCCAACGTCCTGACTTTC. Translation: CASSPTRAVEKGANVLTF. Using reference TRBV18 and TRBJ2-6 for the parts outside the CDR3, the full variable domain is NAGVMQNPRHLVRRRGQEARLRCSPMKGHSHVYWYRQLPEEGLKFMVYLQKENIIDESGMPKERFSAEFPKEGPSILRIQQVVRGDSAAYFCASSPTRAVEKGANVLTFGAGSRLTVL.

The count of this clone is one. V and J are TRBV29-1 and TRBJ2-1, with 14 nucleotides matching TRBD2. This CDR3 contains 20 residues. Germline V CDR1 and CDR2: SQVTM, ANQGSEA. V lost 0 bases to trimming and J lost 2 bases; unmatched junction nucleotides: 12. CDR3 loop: CSVEDGGGTSGSVTYNEQFF. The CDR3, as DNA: TGCAGCGTTGAAGATGGTGGCGGGACTAGCGGGAGCGTAACCTACAATGAGCAGTTCTTC.